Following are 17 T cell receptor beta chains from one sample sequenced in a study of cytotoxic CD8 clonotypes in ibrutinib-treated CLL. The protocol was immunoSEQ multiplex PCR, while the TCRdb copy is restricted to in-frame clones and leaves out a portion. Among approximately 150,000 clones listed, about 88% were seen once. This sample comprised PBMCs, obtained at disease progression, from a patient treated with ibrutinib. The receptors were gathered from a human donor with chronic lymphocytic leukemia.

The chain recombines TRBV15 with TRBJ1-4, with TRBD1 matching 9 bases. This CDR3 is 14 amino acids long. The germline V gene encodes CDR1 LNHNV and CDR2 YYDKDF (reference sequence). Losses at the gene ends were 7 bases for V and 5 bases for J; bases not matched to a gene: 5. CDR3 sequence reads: CATKPGQGNEKLFF. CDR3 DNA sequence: TGTGCCACCAAGCCGGGACAGGGAAATGAAAAACTGTTTTTT.

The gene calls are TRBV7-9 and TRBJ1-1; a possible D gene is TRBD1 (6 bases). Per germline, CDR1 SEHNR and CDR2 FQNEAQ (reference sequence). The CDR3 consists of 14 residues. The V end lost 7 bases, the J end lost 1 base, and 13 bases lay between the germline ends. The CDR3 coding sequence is TGTGCCAGCACACCCGGACAGCCGAACACTGAAGCTTTCTTT. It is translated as CASTPGQPNTEAFF.

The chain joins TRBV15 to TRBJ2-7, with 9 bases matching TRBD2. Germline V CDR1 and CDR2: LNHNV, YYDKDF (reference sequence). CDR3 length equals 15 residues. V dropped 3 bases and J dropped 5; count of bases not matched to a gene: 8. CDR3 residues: CATSRGAGGGHEQYF. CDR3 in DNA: TGTGCCACCAGCAGGGGGGCGGGAGGGGGCCACGAGCAGTACTTC.

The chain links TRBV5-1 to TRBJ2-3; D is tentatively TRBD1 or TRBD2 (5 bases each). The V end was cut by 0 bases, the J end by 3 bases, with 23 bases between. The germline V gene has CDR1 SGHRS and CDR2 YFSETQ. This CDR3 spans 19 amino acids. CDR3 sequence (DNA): TGCGCCAGCAGCTTGGGTGGTGCGATGGGGCCGGGGTTGACAGATACGCAGTATTTT. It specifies CASSLGGAMGPGLTDTQYF.

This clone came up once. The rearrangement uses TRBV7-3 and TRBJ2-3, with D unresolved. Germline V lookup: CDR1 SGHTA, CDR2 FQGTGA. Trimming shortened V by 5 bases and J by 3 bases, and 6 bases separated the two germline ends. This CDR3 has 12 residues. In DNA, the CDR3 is TGTGCCAGCAGCCCAGTGACAGATACGCAGTATTTT. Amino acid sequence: CASSPVTDTQYF.

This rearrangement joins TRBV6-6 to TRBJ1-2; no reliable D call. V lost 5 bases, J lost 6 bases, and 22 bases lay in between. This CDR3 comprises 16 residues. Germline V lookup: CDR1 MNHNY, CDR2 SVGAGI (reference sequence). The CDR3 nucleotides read TGTGCCAGCAGTCATCAGACAAGACTTTATGGTGATGGCTACACCTTC. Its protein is CASSHQTRLYGDGYTF.

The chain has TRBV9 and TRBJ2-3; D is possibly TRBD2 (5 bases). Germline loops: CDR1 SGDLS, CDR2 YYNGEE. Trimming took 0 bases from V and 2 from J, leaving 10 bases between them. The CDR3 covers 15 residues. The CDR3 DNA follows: TGTGCCAGCAGCGTAGAAGCGGACTTCACAGATACGCAGTATTTT. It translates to CASSVEADFTDTQYF.

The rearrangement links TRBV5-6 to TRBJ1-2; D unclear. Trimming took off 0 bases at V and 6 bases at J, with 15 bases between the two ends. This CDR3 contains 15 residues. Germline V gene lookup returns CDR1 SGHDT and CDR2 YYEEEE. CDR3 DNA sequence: TGTGCCAGCAGCTTGGCAGATACTCCGGAGGATGGCTACACCTTC. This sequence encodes CASSLADTPEDGYTF.

CDR3 coding DNA: TGTGCCAGCAGCCTAGAGAGGGTTTTCACCGGGGAGCTGTTTTTT. This translates into CASSLERVFTGELFF. The chain employs TRBV7-2 and TRBJ2-2; D may be TRBD2 (5 bases). Deletions cut 5 bases from V and 4 bases from J, with 14 bases between. The CDR3 has 15 residues. Per the germline V gene, CDR1 is SGHTA and CDR2 is FQGNSA.

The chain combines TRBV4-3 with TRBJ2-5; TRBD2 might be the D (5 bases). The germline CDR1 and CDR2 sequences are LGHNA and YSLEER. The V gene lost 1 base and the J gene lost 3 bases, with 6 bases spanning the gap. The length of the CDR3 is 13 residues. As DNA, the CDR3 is TGCGCCAGCAGCCAAGCGCGGGAAGAGACCCAGTACTTC. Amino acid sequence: CASSQAREETQYF.

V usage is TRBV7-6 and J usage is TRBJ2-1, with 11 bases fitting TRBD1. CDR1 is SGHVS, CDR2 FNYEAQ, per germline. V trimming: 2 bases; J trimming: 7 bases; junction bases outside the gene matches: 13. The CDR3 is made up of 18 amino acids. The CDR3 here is CASSLFTRGQGAKNEQFF. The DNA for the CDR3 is TGTGCCAGCAGCTTATTTACACGTGGACAGGGGGCTAAAAATGAGCAGTTCTTC.

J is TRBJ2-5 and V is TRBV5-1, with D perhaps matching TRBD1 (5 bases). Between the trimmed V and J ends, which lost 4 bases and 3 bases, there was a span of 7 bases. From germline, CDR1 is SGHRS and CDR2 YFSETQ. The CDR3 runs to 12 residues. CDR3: CASSVREETQYF. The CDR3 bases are TGCGCCAGCAGCGTCAGGGAAGAGACCCAGTACTTC.

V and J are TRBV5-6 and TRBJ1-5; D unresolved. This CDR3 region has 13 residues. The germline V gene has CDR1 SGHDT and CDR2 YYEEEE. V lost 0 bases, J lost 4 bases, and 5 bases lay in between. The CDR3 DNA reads TGTGCCAGCAGCTTGGACCTTAATCAGCCCCAGCATTTT. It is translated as CASSLDLNQPQHF.

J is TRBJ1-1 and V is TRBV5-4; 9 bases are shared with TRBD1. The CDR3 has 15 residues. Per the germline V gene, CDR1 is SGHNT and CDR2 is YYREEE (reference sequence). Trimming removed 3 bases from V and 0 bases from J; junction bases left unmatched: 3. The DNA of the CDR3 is TGTGCCAGCAGCTCGACAGGGGGGATGAACACTGAAGCTTTCTTT. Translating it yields CASSSTGGMNTEAFF.

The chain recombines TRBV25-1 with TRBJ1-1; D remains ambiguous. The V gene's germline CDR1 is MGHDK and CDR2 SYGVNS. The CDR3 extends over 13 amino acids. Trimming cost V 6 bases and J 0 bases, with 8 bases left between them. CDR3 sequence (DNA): TGTGCCAGCAGCGGTCGCATGAACACTGAAGCTTTCTTT. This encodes CASSGRMNTEAFF.

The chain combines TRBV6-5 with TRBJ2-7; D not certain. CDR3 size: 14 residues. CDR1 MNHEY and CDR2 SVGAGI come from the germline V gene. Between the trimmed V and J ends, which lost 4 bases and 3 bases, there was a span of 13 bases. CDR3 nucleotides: TGTGCCAGCAGTTTACCTAGTGTTTACTACGAGCAGTACTTC. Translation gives CASSLPSVYYEQYF.

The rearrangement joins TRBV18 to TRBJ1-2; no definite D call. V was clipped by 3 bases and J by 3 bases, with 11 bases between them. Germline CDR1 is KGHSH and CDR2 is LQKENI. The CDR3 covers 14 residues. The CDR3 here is CASSPTGIDYGYTF. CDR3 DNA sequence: TGTGCCAGCTCACCTACGGGAATCGACTATGGCTACACCTTC.